A single sample is the source of the 13 T cell receptor beta chains below, sequenced in a study of graft-versus-host responses after intestinal transplantation. Measured with immunoSEQ multiplex PCR; TCRdb has only the in-frame clones, and not every one. The profile covers some 88,000 clones, with 85% to 95% appearing a single time and 2% to 2.5% taken by the ten largest. Their antigen targets remain unknown. The sequencing used unstimulated CD8+ T cells sorted from spleen or lymph node cells, collected before intestinal transplant. Receptor source: a human donor who received an intestinal transplant.

The V call is TRBV9, the J call TRBJ2-7, with D maybe TRBD2 (6 bases). Germline CDR1 reads SGDLS; CDR2 reads YYNGEE. Trimming pared 0 bases from V and 0 bases from J, leaving 7 bases between. The CDR3 sequence is 14 residues long. The CDR3 loop is CASSVDGSSYEQYF. The CDR3 bases are TGTGCCAGCAGCGTAGACGGGAGCTCCTACGAGCAGTACTTC.

The chain is built from TRBV7-9 and TRBJ2-5; TRBD2 is a possible D gene (5 bases). Trimming took off 5 bases at V and 13 bases at J, with 17 bases between the two ends. CDR1 is SEHNR, CDR2 FQNEAQ, per germline (reference sequence). This CDR3 comprises 12 residues. CDR3 region: CASSPGSGSLYF. Here the CDR3 DNA reads TGTGCCAGCAGCCCGGGAAGCGGAAGCTTGTACTTC.

The J gene is TRBJ2-1, the V gene TRBV4-3; 7 nucleotides align to TRBD1. The CDR3 has 18 residues. Germline-derived CDR1 and CDR2 are LGHNA and YSLEER. V trimming: 6 bases; J trimming: 7 bases; junction bases outside the gene matches: 21. The CDR3 DNA follows: TGCGCCAGCAGTCCCTACTCCACCCCCGGGACAGAACATAATGAGCAGTTCTTC. This encodes CASSPYSTPGTEHNEQFF.

This clone was recorded only once. The gene calls are TRBV7-9 and TRBJ2-2; no clear D. The CDR3 sequence is 13 residues long. Trimming removed 5 bases at V and 3 bases at J, with 7 bases between. Per germline, CDR1 SEHNR and CDR2 FQNEAQ (reference sequence). The chain's CDR3 is CASSPPDTGELFF. The CDR3 DNA follows: TGTGCCAGCAGCCCCCCCGACACCGGGGAGCTGTTTTTT. The full variable domain, completed using reference TRBV7-9 and TRBJ2-2, is DTGVSQNPRHKITKRGQNVTFRCDPISEHNRLYWYRQTLGQGPEFLTYFQNEAQLEKSRLLSDRFSAERPKGSFSTLEIQRTEQGDSAMYLCASSPPDTGELFFGEGSRLTVL.

The rearrangement joins TRBV15 to TRBJ2-1, with 8 positions matching TRBD1. With 2 bases clipped from V and 5 bases from J, the junction kept 5 bases outside the gene matches. This CDR3 has 15 amino acids. CDR1 and CDR2 (germline): LNHNV, YYDKDF (reference sequence). The CDR3 protein is CATSRFPGQDNEQFF. The CDR3 nucleotides read TGTGCCACCAGCAGATTCCCGGGACAGGACAATGAGCAGTTCTTC. The full variable domain, in which reference TRBV15 and TRBJ2-1 provide the parts outside the CDR3, is DAMVIQNPRYQVTQFGKPVTLSCSQTLNHNVMYWYQQKSSQAPKLLFHYYDKDFNNEADTPDNFQSRRPNTSFCFLDIRSPGLGDTAMYLCATSRFPGQDNEQFFGPGTRLTVL.

J is TRBJ2-7 and V is TRBV5-5; the match to TRBD1 covers 10 bases. Germline V gives CDR1 SGHKS, CDR2 YYEKEE (reference sequence). This CDR3 contains 15 residues. Trimming cost V 4 bases and J 3 bases; bases outside gene matches: 7. The CDR3 bases are TGTGCCAGCAGCCTCCGGGACAGGGGAATCTACGAGCAGTACTTC. Amino acid sequence: CASSLRDRGIYEQYF. Full variable domain (rest looked up from reference TRBV5-5 and TRBJ2-7): DAGVTQSPTHLIKTRGQQVTLRCSPISGHKSVSWYQQVLGQGPQFIFQYYEKEERGRGNFPDRFSARQFPNYSSELNVNALLLGDSALYLCASSLRDRGIYEQYFGPGTRLTVT.

The chain is built from TRBV30 and TRBJ1-2; the D is unclear. V was trimmed by 1 base and J by 5 bases, leaving 14 bases between them. CDR3 length equals 14 residues. The V gene's germline CDR1 is GTSNPN and CDR2 SVGIG (reference sequence). CDR3 DNA: TGTGCCTGGAGTGGCTGGGAGCAGAGTTATGGCTACACCTTC. This translates into CAWSGWEQSYGYTF.

V gene TRBV6-6 combines with J gene TRBJ2-3; the match to TRBD2 covers 9 bases. The CDR3 spans 16 residues. Germline-derived CDR1 and CDR2 are MNHNY and SVGAGI (reference sequence). V lost 0 bases to trimming and J lost 4 bases; unmatched junction nucleotides: 5. The CDR3 coding sequence is TGTGCCAGCAGTTACTCGGCTAGCGGGGAAGCAGATACGCAGTATTTT. Protein product: CASSYSASGEADTQYF.

The chain carries TRBV11-3 and TRBJ2-7; D perhaps matches TRBD1 (6 bases). CDR3 length: 15 residues. The germline V gene encodes CDR1 SGHNT and CDR2 YENEEA. The V end was cut by 4 bases, the J end by 1 base, with 14 bases between. CDR3 sequence (DNA): TGTGCCAGCAGCTCTTCCGGGACACGGTCCTACGAGCAGTACTTC. As protein: CASSSSGTRSYEQYF.

This chain connects TRBV27 to TRBJ2-7; tentatively, D is TRBD2 (7 bases). The V end was cut by 5 bases, the J end by 1 base, with 12 bases between. There are 14 residues in the CDR3. Germline CDR1 reads MNHEY; CDR2 reads SMNVEV (reference sequence). The CDR3 bases are TGTGCCAGCAGTGGCGGGGGCAGTTCCTACGAGCAGTACTTC. It codes for CASSGGGSSYEQYF.

The chain joins TRBV27 to TRBJ2-3, with 7 bases lining up with TRBD2. Losses at the gene ends were 6 bases for V and 2 bases for J; bases not matched to a gene: 8. CDR1 is MNHEY and CDR2 is SMNVEV in the germline V gene (reference sequence). This CDR3 is 15 amino acids long. The CDR3: CASRSRDYNTDTQYF. CDR3 coding DNA: TGTGCCAGCAGATCACGGGACTACAACACAGATACGCAGTATTTT.

This chain links TRBV19 with TRBJ1-6; 7 bases agree with TRBD1. Per the germline V gene, CDR1 is LNHDA and CDR2 is SQIVND (reference sequence). The V segment lost 3 bases and the J segment 6 bases; nucleotides outside the gene matches: 20. This CDR3 has 20 residues. This CDR3 reads CASSMWSIFRGRVGNSPLHF. CDR3 nucleotide sequence: TGTGCCAGTAGTATGTGGTCAATTTTTAGGGGGCGGGTTGGTAATTCACCCCTCCACTTT. Combining the CDR3 with reference TRBV19 and TRBJ1-6 gives the whole variable domain DGGITQSPKYLFRKEGQNVTLSCEQNLNHDAMYWYRQDPGQGLRLIYYSQIVNDFQKGDIAEGYSVSREKKESFPLTVTSAQKNPTAFYLCASSMWSIFRGRVGNSPLHFGNGTRLTVT.

V gene TRBV4-1 combines with J gene TRBJ1-1, with TRBD1 as a possible D gene (5 bases). The CDR3 contains 16 residues. Trimming took off 3 bases at V and 1 base at J, with 15 bases between the two ends. Per the germline V gene, CDR1 is MGHRA and CDR2 is YSYEKL. CDR3 loop: CASSHDPDSTNTEAFF. Here the CDR3 DNA reads TGCGCCAGCAGCCACGACCCTGACAGTACGAACACTGAAGCTTTCTTT.